What follows describes a single T cell receptor beta chain. The CDR3 consists of 13 residues. Trimming pared 4 bases from V and 3 bases from J, leaving 7 bases between. CDR1 MNHEY and CDR2 SVGAGI come from the germline V gene. The Seattle patients joined while their infection was active and were tracked longitudinally afterward. This sample is part of a study of blood T cell repertoires in COVID-19. Study information: Samples representing acute and convalescent COVID-19 were sourced from the United States, Italy and Spain. T cells, B-cell-depleted T cells, or PBMCs provided the cDNA or gDNA that served as material.

Per the study methods: Amplification from reference gene primers served as the basis for estimated nucleated cell counts. Data came from immunoSEQ multiplex PCR; TCRdb stores just in-frame clones and leaves some out. V, J and clone size reflect that table, while D and trimming were determined from the DNA. The sample yields fewer than 80,000 clones, around 80% seen once. The material sequenced was peripheral blood. The TCR sequence derives from a man over 45 with COVID-19, enrolled during active disease. The chain links TRBV6-5 to TRBJ1-5, with D unclear. This CDR3 reads CASSWESNQPQHF. As DNA, the CDR3 is TGTGCCAGCAGTTGGGAGTCCAATCAGCCCCAGCATTTT.